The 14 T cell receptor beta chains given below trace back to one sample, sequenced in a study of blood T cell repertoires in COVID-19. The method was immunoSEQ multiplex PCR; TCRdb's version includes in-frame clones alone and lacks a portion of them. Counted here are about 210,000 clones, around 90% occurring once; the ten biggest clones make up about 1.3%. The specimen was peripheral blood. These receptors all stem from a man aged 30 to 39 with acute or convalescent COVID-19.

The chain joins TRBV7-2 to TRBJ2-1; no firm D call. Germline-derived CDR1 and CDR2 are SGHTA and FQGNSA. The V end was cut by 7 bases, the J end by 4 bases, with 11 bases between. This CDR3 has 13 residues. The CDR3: CASTLGSYNEQFF. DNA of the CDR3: TGTGCCAGCACTTTGGGCTCATACAATGAGCAGTTCTTC.

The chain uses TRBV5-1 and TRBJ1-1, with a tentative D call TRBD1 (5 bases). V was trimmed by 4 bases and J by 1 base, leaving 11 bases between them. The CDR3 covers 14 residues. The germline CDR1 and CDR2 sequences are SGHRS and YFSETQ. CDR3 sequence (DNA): TGCGCCAGCAGCACACAGGTTTCGAACACTGAAGCTTTCTTT. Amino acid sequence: CASSTQVSNTEAFF.

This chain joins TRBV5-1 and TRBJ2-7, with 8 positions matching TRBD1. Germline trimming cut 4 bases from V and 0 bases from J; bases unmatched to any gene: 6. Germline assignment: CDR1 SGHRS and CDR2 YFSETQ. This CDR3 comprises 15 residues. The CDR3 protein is CASSEPDRVSYEQYF. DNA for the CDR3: TGCGCCAGCAGCGAGCCGGACAGGGTCTCCTACGAGCAGTACTTC.

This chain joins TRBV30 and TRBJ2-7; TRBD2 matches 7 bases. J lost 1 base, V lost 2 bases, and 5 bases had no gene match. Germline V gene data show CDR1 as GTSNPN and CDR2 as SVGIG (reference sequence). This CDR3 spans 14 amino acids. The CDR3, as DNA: TGTGCCTGGAGTACATTAGCGGGTTCCTACGAGCAGTACTTC. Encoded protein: CAWSTLAGSYEQYF. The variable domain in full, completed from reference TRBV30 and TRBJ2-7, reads SQTIHQWPATLVQPVGSPLSLECTVEGTSNPNLYWYRQAAGRGLQLLFYSVGIGQISSEVPQNLSASRPQDRQFILSSKKLLLSDSGFYLCAWSTLAGSYEQYFGPGTRLTVT.

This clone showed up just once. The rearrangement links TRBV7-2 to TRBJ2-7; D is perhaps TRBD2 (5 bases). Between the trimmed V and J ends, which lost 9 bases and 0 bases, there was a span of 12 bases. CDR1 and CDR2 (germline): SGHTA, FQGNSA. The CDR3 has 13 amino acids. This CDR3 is CASGSTFSYEQYF. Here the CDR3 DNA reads TGTGCCAGTGGGAGTACGTTCTCCTACGAGCAGTACTTC.

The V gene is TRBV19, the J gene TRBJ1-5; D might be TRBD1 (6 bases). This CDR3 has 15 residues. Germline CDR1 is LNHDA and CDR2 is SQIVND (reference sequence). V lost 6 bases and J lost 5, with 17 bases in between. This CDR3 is CASRRVHRDDQPQHF. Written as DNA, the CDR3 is TGTGCCAGTAGAAGGGTCCACAGGGACGATCAGCCCCAGCATTTT.

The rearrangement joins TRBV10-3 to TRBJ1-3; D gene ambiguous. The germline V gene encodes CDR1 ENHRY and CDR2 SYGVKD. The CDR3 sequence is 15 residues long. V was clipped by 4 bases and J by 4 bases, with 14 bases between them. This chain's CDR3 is CAISGTGVVGNTIYF. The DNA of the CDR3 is TGTGCCATCAGTGGGACTGGGGTCGTCGGAAACACCATATATTTT.

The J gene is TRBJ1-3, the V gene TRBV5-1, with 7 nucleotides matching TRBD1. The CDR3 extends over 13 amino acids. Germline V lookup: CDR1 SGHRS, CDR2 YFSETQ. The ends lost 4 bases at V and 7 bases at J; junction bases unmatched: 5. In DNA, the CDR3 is TGCGCCAGCAGCCCAGACAGGGCCAACACCATATATTTT. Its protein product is CASSPDRANTIYF.

CDR3 in DNA: TGTGCCAACGCAGGGTCTGGGGCCAACGTCCTGACTTTC. Translating it yields CANAGSGANVLTF. The rearrangement joins TRBV6-6 to TRBJ2-6; a weak D match, TRBD1 (5 bases). The germline V gene encodes CDR1 MNHNY and CDR2 SVGAGI (reference sequence). The germline V and J ends were trimmed by 10 bases and 1 base, with 8 bases remaining between them. The CDR3 length is 13 residues.

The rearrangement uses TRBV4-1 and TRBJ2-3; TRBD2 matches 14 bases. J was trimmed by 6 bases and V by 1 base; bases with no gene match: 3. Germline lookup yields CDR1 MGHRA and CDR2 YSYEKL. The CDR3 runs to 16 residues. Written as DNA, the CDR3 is TGCGCCAGCAGCCAAGCGGGACTAGCGGGAGTGGATACGCAGTATTTT. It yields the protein CASSQAGLAGVDTQYF.

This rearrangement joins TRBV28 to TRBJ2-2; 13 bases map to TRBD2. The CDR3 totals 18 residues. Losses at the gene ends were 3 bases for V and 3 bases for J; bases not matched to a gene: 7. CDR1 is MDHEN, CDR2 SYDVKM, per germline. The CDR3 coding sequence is TGTGCCAGCAGTTTGACTAGCGGGAGGAACGTCGACACCGGGGAGCTGTTTTTT. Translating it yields CASSLTSGRNVDTGELFF.

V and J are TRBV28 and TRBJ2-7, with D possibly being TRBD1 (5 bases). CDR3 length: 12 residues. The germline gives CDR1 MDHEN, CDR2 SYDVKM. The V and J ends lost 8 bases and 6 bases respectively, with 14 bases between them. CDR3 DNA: TGTGCCAGCGGCCAGGGCCTTCCCGAGCAGTACTTC. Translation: CASGQGLPEQYF.

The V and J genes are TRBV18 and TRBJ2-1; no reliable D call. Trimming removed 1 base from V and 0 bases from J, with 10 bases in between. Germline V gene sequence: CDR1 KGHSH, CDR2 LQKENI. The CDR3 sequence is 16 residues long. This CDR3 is CASSPLIPSSYNEQFF. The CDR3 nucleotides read TGTGCCAGCTCACCACTTATCCCCAGCTCCTACAATGAGCAGTTCTTC. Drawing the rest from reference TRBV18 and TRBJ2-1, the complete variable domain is NAGVMQNPRHLVRRRGQEARLRCSPMKGHSHVYWYRQLPEEGLKFMVYLQKENIIDESGMPKERFSAEFPKEGPSILRIQQVVRGDSAAYFCASSPLIPSSYNEQFFGPGTRLTVL.

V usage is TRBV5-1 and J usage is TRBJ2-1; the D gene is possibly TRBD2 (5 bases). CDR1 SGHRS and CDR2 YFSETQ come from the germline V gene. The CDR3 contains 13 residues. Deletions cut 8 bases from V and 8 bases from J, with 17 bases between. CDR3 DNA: TGCGCCAGTAGATTACTAGTAGGCCATGAGCAGTTCTTC. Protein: CASRLLVGHEQFF. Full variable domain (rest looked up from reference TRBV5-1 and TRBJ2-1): KAGVTQTPRYLIKTRGQQVTLSCSPISGHRSVSWYQQTPGQGLQFLFEYFSETQRNKGNFPGRFSGRQFSNSRSEMNVSTLELGDSALYLCASRLLVGHEQFFGPGTRLTVL.